This T cell receptor (beta chain) appears in the sequencing data of a study of cytomegalovirus exposure and HLA in healthy donors. Method: immunoSEQ multiplex PCR; TCRdb's copy keeps in-frame clones and lacks some. The data show about 130,000 clones, about nine tenths seen once. V was shortened by 2 bases and J by 1 base, with 12 bases between the two germline ends. The germline gives CDR1 SGHDN, CDR2 FVKESK. CDR3 size: 15 residues. The sequenced material came from PBMCs. The chain combines TRBV14 with TRBJ2-7, with a possible D match to TRBD1 (5 bases). This receptor was obtained from a man in his thirties or forties in good health and CMV-seronegative. Here the CDR3 DNA reads TGTGCCAGCAGCCAATGGGGCGGCCAGTCCTACGAGCAGTACTTC. Protein sequence: CASSQWGGQSYEQYF.